These 26 T cell receptor beta chains originate from one sample sequenced in a study of T cell repertoires in aging, cancer and after chemotherapy. A mixed TRB-A/B primer pool amplified rearranged TRB by multiplex touch-down PCR. TCRdb called the multiplex PCR reads again in MiXCR, with one record for every CDR3 protein. The table lists over 2,000 distinct CDR3 sequences, 50% to 65% of them singletons. TCR beta rearrangements were amplified from peripheral blood genomic DNA. The source material was blood. Every receptor here comes from a human donor with a blood cancer.

V is TRBV6-1 and J is TRBJ2-1, with 11 bases aligning to TRBD2. With V trimmed by 5 bases and J by 6 bases, 9 bases remained unmatched. Per the germline V gene, CDR1 is MNHNS and CDR2 is SASEGT. The CDR3 consists of 16 residues. CDR3 sequence: CASSQLAGGLGNEQFF. The CDR3 DNA reads TGTGCCAGCAGTCAGTTAGCGGGGGGGCTAGGCAATGAGCAGTTCTTC.

The chain has TRBV15 and TRBJ2-7; possibly TRBD1 for D (5 bases). The CDR3 length is 15 residues. V was clipped by 0 bases and J by 1 base, with 10 bases between them. Germline assignment: CDR1 LNHNV and CDR2 YYDKDF (reference sequence). CDR3 region: CATSRDPQASYEQYF. The CDR3 DNA sequence: TGTGCCACCAGCAGAGACCCACAGGCTTCCTACGAGCAGTACTTC.

This rearrangement joins TRBV12-3 or TRBV12-4 to TRBJ2-3, with 7 nucleotides matching TRBD2. V trimming: 4 bases; J trimming: 0 bases; junction bases outside the gene matches: 4. The CDR3 extends over 15 amino acids. The CDR3 DNA follows: TGTGCCAGCAGTTGGGGGGGGGAAAGCACAGATACGCAGTATTTT. This translates into CASSWGGESTDTQYF.

The chain joins TRBV30 to TRBJ2-2, with D tentatively TRBD2 (6 bases). V was cut by 7 bases and J by 7 bases, with 19 bases left in between. Per germline, CDR1 GTSNPN and CDR2 SVGIG (reference sequence). This CDR3 is built from 14 residues. In DNA form, the CDR3 reads TGTGCCTCTACGCTGGGGACTCCGGTCGGGGAGCTGTTTTTT. Protein sequence: CASTLGTPVGELFF.

This clonotype was observed a handful of times. The chain is built from TRBV6-2 or TRBV6-3 and TRBJ2-5, with 9 positions matching TRBD1. The V gene end was trimmed by 4 bases and the J gene end by 7 bases; junction bases not matched to a gene: 7. Looked up from germline, CDR1 is MNHEY and CDR2 is SVGEGT. The CDR3 is made up of 14 amino acids. CDR3 amino acids: CASSSTGGRGTQYF. The DNA of the CDR3 is TGTGCCAGCAGTTCGACAGGGGGTCGGGGGACCCAGTACTTC.

V is TRBV11-1 and J is TRBJ1-2, with D unclear. Germline V gives CDR1 SGHAT, CDR2 FQDESV (reference sequence). V was cut by 4 bases and J by 8 bases, with 14 bases left in between. The CDR3 sequence is 13 residues long. The CDR3 is CASSSRGRWGYTF. In nucleotides, the CDR3 is TGTGCCAGCAGCTCGCGAGGGAGGTGGGGCTACACCTTC.

The J gene is TRBJ2-1, the V gene TRBV19, with D possibly matching TRBD2 (6 bases). Trimming took off 4 bases at V and 8 bases at J, with 9 bases between the two ends. This CDR3 comprises 12 residues. Germline V gene lookup returns CDR1 LNHDA and CDR2 SQIVND (reference sequence). The chain's CDR3 is CASSSGGYEQFF. The DNA of the CDR3 is TGTGCCAGTAGTAGTGGAGGGTATGAGCAGTTCTTC.

This clonotype showed up just once. The V call is TRBV25-1, the J call TRBJ1-2; D gene ambiguous. Trimming removed 3 bases at V and 3 bases at J, with 11 bases between. The CDR3 is 14 residues long. Germline lookup yields CDR1 MGHDK and CDR2 SYGVNS. Here the CDR3 DNA reads TGTGCCAGCAGTGACTTGGACGGGGACTATGGCTACACCTTC. Translated, it gives CASSDLDGDYGYTF.

The J gene is TRBJ2-1, the V gene TRBV30; 9 nucleotides align to TRBD2. Germline V gene sequence: CDR1 GTSNPN, CDR2 SVGIG (reference sequence). The CDR3 consists of 16 residues. J was trimmed by 5 bases and V by 0 bases; bases with no gene match: 8. Here the CDR3 reads CAWSVLAGGPNNEQFF. The CDR3 DNA follows: TGTGCCTGGAGTGTACTTGCGGGGGGGCCCAACAATGAGCAGTTCTTC.

The chain joins TRBV18 to TRBJ1-5; D is ambiguous. The CDR3 runs 15 residues. The germline CDR1 and CDR2 sequences are KGHSH and LQKENI. Trimming left V 6 bases short and J 0 bases short, with 12 bases between. CDR3 bases: TGTGCCAGCTCCTTACGGGCAGCTAGCAATCAGCCCCAGCATTTT. It encodes CASSLRAASNQPQHF.

Only one count was recorded for this clonotype. V usage is TRBV12-3 or TRBV12-4 and J usage is TRBJ1-1; D uncertain. The V end was cut by 1 base, the J end by 0 bases, with 9 bases between. This CDR3 comprises 15 residues. The CDR3 region is CASSLVAGMNTEAFF. DNA of the CDR3: TGTGCCAGCAGTTTAGTTGCAGGAATGAACACTGAAGCTTTCTTT.

This clonotype has just a few counts. The V gene is TRBV12-3 or TRBV12-4, the J gene TRBJ2-3, with 10 bases fitting TRBD2. Germline trimming cut 6 bases from V and 0 bases from J; bases unmatched to any gene: 9. The CDR3 extends over 17 amino acids. For the CDR3, the DNA is TGTGCCAGCAGCAAGCGGGGGGGGGTTGTAAGCACAGATACGCAGTATTTT. This codes for CASSKRGGVVSTDTQYF.

V gene TRBV20-1 combines with J gene TRBJ2-7; 12 bases fit TRBD1. CDR1 and CDR2 (germline): DFQATT, SNEGSKA (reference sequence). The CDR3 runs to 15 residues. V lost 3 bases, J lost 4 bases, and 7 bases stayed unmatched. The CDR3 sequence: CSARAGTGGTYEQYF. The CDR3 nucleotides read TGCAGTGCTAGGGCCGGGACAGGGGGCACATACGAGCAGTACTTC.

By share of the sample, this clonotype is large. V gene TRBV6-5 combines with J gene TRBJ2-5, with TRBD2 matching 7 bases. The V gene end was trimmed by 8 bases and the J gene end by 2 bases; junction bases not matched to a gene: 8. There are 14 residues in the CDR3. The V gene's germline CDR1 is MNHEY and CDR2 SVGAGI. The DNA of the CDR3 is TGTGCCAGCCGTGTCCTAGCGGCACAAGAGACCCAGTACTTC. It is translated as CASRVLAAQETQYF.

This chain joins TRBV7-9 and TRBJ2-7; D uncertain. Trimming pared 1 base from V and 6 bases from J, leaving 7 bases between. Germline CDR1 SEHNR, CDR2 FQNEAQ (reference sequence). The CDR3 extends over 12 amino acids. In DNA, the CDR3 is TGTGCCAGCAGCTTAGATATCCGCGAGCAGTACTTC. This translates into CASSLDIREQYF.

The rearrangement links TRBV10-3 to TRBJ1-6; TRBD1 is a possible D gene (6 bases). This CDR3 region has 15 residues. Per germline, CDR1 ENHRY and CDR2 SYGVKD. The germline V and J ends were trimmed by 4 bases and 9 bases, with 16 bases remaining between them. The CDR3 region is CAISGVGGHSSPLHF. In nucleotides, the CDR3 is TGTGCCATCAGTGGAGTGGGGGGGCATAGTTCACCCCTCCACTTT.

In its sample, this clonotype was seen once. This chain uses TRBV7-2 with TRBJ2-5; TRBD2 agrees at 16 bases. Germline CDR1 and CDR2: SGHTA and FQGNSA. The CDR3 is made up of 17 amino acids. V dropped 2 bases and J dropped 7; count of bases not matched to a gene: 7. The CDR3 bases are TGTGCCAGCAGCTTAAGGGGACTAGCGGGGGGGCTTGGGACCCAGTACTTC. Translated: CASSLRGLAGGLGTQYF.

This clonotype was detected a few times. The chain links TRBV12-3 or TRBV12-4 to TRBJ2-3; no clear D. The CDR3 loop spans 12 amino acids. The germline V and J ends were trimmed by 2 bases and 2 bases, with 2 bases remaining between them. This CDR3 is CASSLLTDTQYF. The CDR3 nucleotides are TGTGCCAGCAGTTTACTCACAGATACGCAGTATTTT.

In the case of this clonotype: The germline gene is not matched at one end of the junction; a read error may be the cause. This chain uses TRBV12-3 or TRBV12-4 with TRBJ2-3, with D unclear. The CDR3 runs 12 residues. CDR3 in DNA: TGTGCCAGCAGCTCCACCTCAGATACGAAGTATTTT. Amino acid sequence: CASSSTSDTKYF.

V gene TRBV19 combines with J gene TRBJ1-5, with D perhaps matching TRBD1 (6 bases). Trimming left V 7 bases short and J 1 base short, with 14 bases between. Germline V gives CDR1 LNHDA, CDR2 SQIVND (reference sequence). The length of the CDR3 is 15 residues. CDR3 region: CASTMGHLSNQPQHF. The CDR3, as DNA: TGTGCCAGTACCATGGGACACCTGAGCAATCAGCCCCAGCATTTT.

This clonotype was seen just once. The junction departs from germline at one end; a sequencing error may be responsible. This chain joins TRBV11-1 and TRBJ2-7; D is ambiguous. Germline V CDR1 and CDR2: SGHAT, FQDESV (reference sequence). CDR3 length equals 13 residues. DNA for the CDR3: TGTGCCAGCAGCCCCCGTAGGTCCTACGAGAAGTACTTC. As protein: CASSPRRSYEKYF.

This chain links TRBV30 with TRBJ1-2; possibly TRBD1 for D (6 bases). Trimming took off 1 base at V and 7 bases at J, with 16 bases between the two ends. The CDR3 contains 14 residues. CDR1 GTSNPN and CDR2 SVGIG come from the germline V gene (reference sequence). The chain's CDR3 is CAWSGVEGVIGYTF. The CDR3 region has the DNA TGTGCCTGGAGTGGGGTTGAGGGGGTTATTGGCTACACCTTC. The variable domain in full, completed from reference TRBV30 and TRBJ1-2, reads SQTIHQWPATLVQPVGSPLSLECTVEGTSNPNLYWYRQAAGRGLQLLFYSVGIGQISSEVPQNLSASRPQDRQFILSSKKLLLSDSGFYLCAWSGVEGVIGYTFGSGTRLTVV.

This clonotype was found once. A single base separates this from a much larger clone, so it may be a read error. The chain joins TRBV6-5 to TRBJ2-3; D possibly corresponds to TRBD1 (6 bases). Trimming removed 5 bases at V and 5 bases at J, with 14 bases between. The CDR3 is 14 amino acids. Germline lookup yields CDR1 MNHEY and CDR2 SVGAGI. CDR3: CASSPTRQEDTQYF. DNA of the CDR3: TGTGCCAGCAGTCCTACTCGACAGGAAGATACGCAGTATTTT.

V gene TRBV12-3 or TRBV12-4 combines with J gene TRBJ1-2; no clear D gene. V was shortened by 1 base and J by 2 bases, with 5 bases between the two germline ends. The CDR3 runs 13 residues. The CDR3 region is CASSLDTNYGYTF. CDR3 DNA sequence: TGTGCCAGCAGTTTAGACACGAACTATGGCTACACCTTC.

The chain carries TRBV30 and TRBJ2-7; D is undetermined. V lost 5 bases to trimming and J lost 3 bases, with 11 bases between them. The CDR3 contains 12 residues. Per germline, CDR1 GTSNPN and CDR2 SVGIG (reference sequence). This CDR3 reads CAWGPTHYEQYF. CDR3 bases: TGTGCCTGGGGGCCTACTCACTACGAGCAGTACTTC.

This clonotype was counted a few times. The chain carries TRBV30 and TRBJ2-7; D unresolved. V lost 7 bases, J lost 0 bases, and 16 bases lay in between. The CDR3 spans 14 residues. Germline-derived CDR1 and CDR2 are GTSNPN and SVGIG (reference sequence). CDR3 DNA: TGTGCCTTCGCCGAAGGCGGCAGCTCCTACGAGCAGTACTTC. Translation: CAFAEGGSSYEQYF. Based on the CDR3 plus reference TRBV30 and TRBJ2-7, the full variable domain is SQTIHQWPATLVQPVGSPLSLECTVEGTSNPNLYWYRQAAGRGLQLLFYSVGIGQISSEVPQNLSASRPQDRQFILSSKKLLLSDSGFYLCAFAEGGSSYEQYFGPGTRLTVT.